What follows describes a single T cell receptor beta chain. Its specificity is not known. Documented treatment: approximately 10-day PBMC culture with coronavirus spike peptide pools or control peptides (ViraFEST assay). Via ViraFEST, peptide pools expanded antigen-specific T cells before TCR sequencing. Cultured CD4+ T-cell DNA underwent Oncomine TCR Beta short-read sequencing. TCRdb independently ran MiXCR on the PCR reads; one entry per CDR3 protein. The table lists about 13,000 distinct CDR3 sequences, 40% to 65% of them singletons. The data belong to a study of vaccination and CD4 T cells after COVID-19. CDR3 length equals 16 residues. In germline, CDR1 is MDHEN, CDR2 SYDVKM. Trimming cost V 7 bases and J 6 bases; bases outside gene matches: 10.

This TCR was recovered from a human donor who had recovered from COVID-19. The gene calls are TRBV28 and TRBJ2-1, with 12 bases identical to TRBD2. The sample comprised CD4+ T cells from blood, cultured in vitro. The CDR3 DNA reads as TGTGCCAGCAAAGGACTAGAACTAGCGGGAGGCAATGAGCAGTTCTTC. This codes for CASKGLELAGGNEQFF. Full variable domain (missing parts from reference TRBV28 and TRBJ2-1): DVKVTQSSRYLVKRTGEKVFLECVQDMDHENMFWYRQDPGLGLRLIYFSYDVKMKEKGDIPEGYSVSREKKERFSLILESASTNQTSMYLCASKGLELAGGNEQFFGPGTRLTVL.